A single T cell receptor beta chain is shown here with its context. Germline assignment: CDR1 MGHRA and CDR2 YSYEKL. The CDR3 sequence is 15 residues long. Trimming stripped 1 base from V and 4 bases from J, with 10 bases between. How the authors handled the data: For nucleated cells, counts were estimated from reference gene primer amplification. The protocol was immunoSEQ multiplex PCR, while the TCRdb copy is restricted to in-frame clones and leaves out a portion. V and J calls and clone size come straight from that table; D and trimming were deduced from the DNA. The sample carries roughly 140,000 clones, about nine tenths recorded once. The data stem from a study of blood T cell repertoires in COVID-19. Study as a whole: COVID-19 samples collected from the United States, Italy and Spain covered acute and convalescent phases. Sources were T cells, B-cell-depleted T cells, or PBMCs; the material itself was cDNA or gDNA.

The specimen sequenced was peripheral blood. This chain connects TRBV4-1 to TRBJ2-2; D uncertain. This TCR was recovered from a woman aged 55 to 70 with active or convalescent COVID-19. The CDR3 DNA reads TGCGCCAGCAGCCAAGCCTCTTCTCTCACCGGGGAGCTGTTTTTT. Amino acids: CASSQASSLTGELFF.